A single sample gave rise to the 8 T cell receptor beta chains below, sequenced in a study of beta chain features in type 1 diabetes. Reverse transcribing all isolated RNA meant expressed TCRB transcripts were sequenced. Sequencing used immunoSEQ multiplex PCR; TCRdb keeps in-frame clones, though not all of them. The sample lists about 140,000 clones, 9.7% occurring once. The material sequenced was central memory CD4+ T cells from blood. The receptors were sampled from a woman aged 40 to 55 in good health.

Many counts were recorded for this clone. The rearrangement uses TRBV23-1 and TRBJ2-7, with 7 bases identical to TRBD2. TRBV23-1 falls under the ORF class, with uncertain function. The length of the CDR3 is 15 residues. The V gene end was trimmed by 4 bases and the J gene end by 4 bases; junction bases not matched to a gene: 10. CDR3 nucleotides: TGCGCCAGCAGTCCCCCCACTAGCGTGGTGTACGAGCAGTACTTC. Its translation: CASSPPTSVVYEQYF.

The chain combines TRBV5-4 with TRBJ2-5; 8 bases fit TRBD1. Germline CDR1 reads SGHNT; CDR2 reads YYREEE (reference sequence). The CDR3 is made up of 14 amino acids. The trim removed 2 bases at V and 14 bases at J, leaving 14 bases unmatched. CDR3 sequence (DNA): TGTGCCAGCAGCTTCCCTGGACAGGGTTACGGGGTCTACTTC. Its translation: CASSFPGQGYGVYF.

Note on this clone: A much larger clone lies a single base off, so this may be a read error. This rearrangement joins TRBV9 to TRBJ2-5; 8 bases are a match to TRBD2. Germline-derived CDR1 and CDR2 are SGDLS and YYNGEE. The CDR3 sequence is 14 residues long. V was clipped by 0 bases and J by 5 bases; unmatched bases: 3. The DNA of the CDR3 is TGTGCCAGCAGCGTAGCGGGGGGGCCTGAGACCCAGTACTTC. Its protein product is CASSVAGGPETQYF.

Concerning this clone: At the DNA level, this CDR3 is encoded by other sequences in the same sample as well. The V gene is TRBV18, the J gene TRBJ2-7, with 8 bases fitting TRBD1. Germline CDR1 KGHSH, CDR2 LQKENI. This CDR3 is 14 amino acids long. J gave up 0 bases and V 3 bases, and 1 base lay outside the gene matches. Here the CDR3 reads CASSPTGGSYEQYF. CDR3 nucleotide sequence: TGTGCCAGCTCACCCACAGGGGGCTCCTACGAGCAGTACTTC.

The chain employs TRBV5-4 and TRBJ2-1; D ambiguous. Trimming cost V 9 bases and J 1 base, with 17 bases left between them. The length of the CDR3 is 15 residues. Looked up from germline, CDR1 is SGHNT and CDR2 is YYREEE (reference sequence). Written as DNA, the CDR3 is TGTGCCACTTCGAGCCCGTCTCGGTCCTACAATGAGCAGTTCTTC. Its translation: CATSSPSRSYNEQFF. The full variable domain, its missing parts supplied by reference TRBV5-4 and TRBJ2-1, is ETGVTQSPTHLIKTRGQQVTLRCSSQSGHNTVSWYQQALGQGPQFIFQYYREEENGRGNFPPRFSGLQFPNYSSELNVNALELDDSALYLCATSSPSRSYNEQFFGPGTRLTVL.

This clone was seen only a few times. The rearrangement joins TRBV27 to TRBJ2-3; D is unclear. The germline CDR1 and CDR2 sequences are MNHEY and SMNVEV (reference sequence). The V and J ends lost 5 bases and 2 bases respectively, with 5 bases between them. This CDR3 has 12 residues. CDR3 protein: CASSRLTDTQYF. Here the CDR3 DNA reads TGTGCCAGCAGTCGACTCACAGATACGCAGTATTTT.

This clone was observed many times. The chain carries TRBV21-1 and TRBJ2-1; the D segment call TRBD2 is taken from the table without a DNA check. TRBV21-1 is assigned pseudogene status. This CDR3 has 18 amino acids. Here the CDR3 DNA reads TGTGCCAGCAGCGAACAACTTGGGACTAGCCGGTCCTACAATGAGCAGTTCTTC. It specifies CASSEQLGTSRSYNEQFF.

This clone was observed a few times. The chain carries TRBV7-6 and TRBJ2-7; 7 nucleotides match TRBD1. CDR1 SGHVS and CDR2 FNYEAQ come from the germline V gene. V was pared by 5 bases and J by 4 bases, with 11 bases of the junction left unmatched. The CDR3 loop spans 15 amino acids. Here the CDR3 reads CASSPRTGQTYEQYF. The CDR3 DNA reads TGTGCCAGCAGCCCCCGGACAGGACAGACATACGAGCAGTACTTC.